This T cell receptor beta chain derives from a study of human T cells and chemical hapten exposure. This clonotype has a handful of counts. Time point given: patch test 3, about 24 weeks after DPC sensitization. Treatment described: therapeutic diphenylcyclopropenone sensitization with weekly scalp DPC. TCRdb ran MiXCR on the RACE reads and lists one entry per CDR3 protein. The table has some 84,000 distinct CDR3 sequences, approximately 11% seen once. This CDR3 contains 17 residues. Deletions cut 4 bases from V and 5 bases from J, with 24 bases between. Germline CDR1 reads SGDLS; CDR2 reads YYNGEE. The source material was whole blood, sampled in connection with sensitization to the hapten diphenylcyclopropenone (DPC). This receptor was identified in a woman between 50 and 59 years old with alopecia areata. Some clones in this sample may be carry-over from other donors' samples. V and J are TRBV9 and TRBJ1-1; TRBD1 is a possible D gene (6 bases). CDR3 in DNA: TGTGCCAGCAGCCCGACCCCACAGGGCCTCGTAGGTACTGAAGCTTTCTTT. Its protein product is CASSPTPQGLVGTEAFF.